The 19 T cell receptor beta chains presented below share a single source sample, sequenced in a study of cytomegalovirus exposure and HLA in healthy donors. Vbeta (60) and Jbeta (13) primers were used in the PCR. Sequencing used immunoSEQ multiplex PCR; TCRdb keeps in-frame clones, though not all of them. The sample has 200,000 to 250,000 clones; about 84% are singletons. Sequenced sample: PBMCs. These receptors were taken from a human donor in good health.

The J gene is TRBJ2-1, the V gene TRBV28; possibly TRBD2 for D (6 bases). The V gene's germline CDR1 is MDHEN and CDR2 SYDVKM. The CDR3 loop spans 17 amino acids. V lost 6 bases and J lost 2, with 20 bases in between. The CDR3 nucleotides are TGTGCCAGCAGCCGTAGAGGAGCGGGCCCACCCTACAATGAGCAGTTCTTC. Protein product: CASSRRGAGPPYNEQFF. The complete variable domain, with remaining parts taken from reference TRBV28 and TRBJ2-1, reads DVKVTQSSRYLVKRTGEKVFLECVQDMDHENMFWYRQDPGLGLRLIYFSYDVKMKEKGDIPEGYSVSREKKERFSLILESASTNQTSMYLCASSRRGAGPPYNEQFFGPGTRLTVL.

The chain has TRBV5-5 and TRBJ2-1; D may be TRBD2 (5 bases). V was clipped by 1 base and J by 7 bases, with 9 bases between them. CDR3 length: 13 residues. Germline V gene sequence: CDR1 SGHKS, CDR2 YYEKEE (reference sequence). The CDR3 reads CASSLTRKNEQFF. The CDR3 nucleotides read TGTGCCAGCAGCTTGACTAGGAAGAATGAGCAGTTCTTC. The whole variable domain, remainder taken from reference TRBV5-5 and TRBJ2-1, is DAGVTQSPTHLIKTRGQQVTLRCSPISGHKSVSWYQQVLGQGPQFIFQYYEKEERGRGNFPDRFSARQFPNYSSELNVNALLLGDSALYLCASSLTRKNEQFFGPGTRLTVL.

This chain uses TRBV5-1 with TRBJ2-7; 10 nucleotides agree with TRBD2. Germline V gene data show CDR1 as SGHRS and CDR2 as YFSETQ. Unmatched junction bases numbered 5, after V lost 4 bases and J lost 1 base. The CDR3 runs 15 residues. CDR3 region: CASSPLAGASYEQYF. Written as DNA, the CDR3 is TGCGCCAGCAGCCCCCTAGCGGGGGCTTCCTACGAGCAGTACTTC. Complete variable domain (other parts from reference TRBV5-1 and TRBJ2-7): KAGVTQTPRYLIKTRGQQVTLSCSPISGHRSVSWYQQTPGQGLQFLFEYFSETQRNKGNFPGRFSGRQFSNSRSEMNVSTLELGDSALYLCASSPLAGASYEQYFGPGTRLTVT.

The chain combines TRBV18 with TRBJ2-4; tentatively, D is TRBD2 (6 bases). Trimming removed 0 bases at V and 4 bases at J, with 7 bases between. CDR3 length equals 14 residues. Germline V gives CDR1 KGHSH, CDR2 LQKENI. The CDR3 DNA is TGTGCCAGCTCACCACCGGGACTTAAAAACATTCAGTACTTC. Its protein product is CASSPPGLKNIQYF.

CDR3 bases: TGTGCCAGCAGCCTGAATAGCGGGGTGGATACGCAGTATTTT. Amino acid sequence: CASSLNSGVDTQYF. The chain has TRBV7-9 and TRBJ2-3; TRBD2 aligns across 8 bases. The germline CDR1 and CDR2 sequences are SEHNR and FQNEAQ (reference sequence). V lost 5 bases and J lost 6; bases outside the gene matches: 7. This CDR3 comprises 14 residues.

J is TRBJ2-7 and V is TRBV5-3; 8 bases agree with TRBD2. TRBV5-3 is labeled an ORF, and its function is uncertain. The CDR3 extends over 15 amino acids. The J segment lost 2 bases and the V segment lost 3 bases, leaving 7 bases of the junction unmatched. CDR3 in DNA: TGTGCCAGAAGCTCCTGGCCGGGACTAGCCTACGAGCAGTACTTC. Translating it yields CARSSWPGLAYEQYF.

CDR3 sequence reads: CASSVVPLTSGTLTDTQYF. Here the CDR3 DNA reads TGTGCCAGCAGCGTAGTACCGTTGACTAGCGGCACTCTCACAGATACGCAGTATTTT. This chain links TRBV9 with TRBJ2-3; TRBD2 matches 9 bases. Germline V gene lookup returns CDR1 SGDLS and CDR2 YYNGEE. CDR3 length: 19 amino acids. Losses at the gene ends were 0 bases for V and 2 bases for J; bases not matched to a gene: 13. Variable domain in full (rest from reference TRBV9 and TRBJ2-3): DSGVTQTPKHLITATGQRVTLRCSPRSGDLSVYWYQQSLDQGLQFLIQYYNGEERAKGNILERFSAQQFPDLHSELNLSSLELGDSALYFCASSVVPLTSGTLTDTQYFGPGTRLTVL.

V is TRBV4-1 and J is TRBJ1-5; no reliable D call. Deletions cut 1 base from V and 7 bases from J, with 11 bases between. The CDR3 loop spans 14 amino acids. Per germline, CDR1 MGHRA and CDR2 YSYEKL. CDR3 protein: CASSQVPDSQPQHF. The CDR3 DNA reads TGCGCCAGCAGCCAAGTACCCGACTCCCAGCCCCAGCATTTT.

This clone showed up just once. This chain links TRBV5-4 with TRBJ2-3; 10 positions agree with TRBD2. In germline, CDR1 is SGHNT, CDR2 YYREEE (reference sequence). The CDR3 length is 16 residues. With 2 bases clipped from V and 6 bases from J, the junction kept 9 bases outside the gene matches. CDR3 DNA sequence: TGTGCCAGCAGCTTAAGAGCGGGAGGGCAAGGTGATACGCAGTATTTT. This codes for CASSLRAGGQGDTQYF. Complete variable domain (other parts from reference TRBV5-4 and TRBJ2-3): ETGVTQSPTHLIKTRGQQVTLRCSSQSGHNTVSWYQQALGQGPQFIFQYYREEENGRGNFPPRFSGLQFPNYSSELNVNALELDDSALYLCASSLRAGGQGDTQYFGPGTRLTVL.

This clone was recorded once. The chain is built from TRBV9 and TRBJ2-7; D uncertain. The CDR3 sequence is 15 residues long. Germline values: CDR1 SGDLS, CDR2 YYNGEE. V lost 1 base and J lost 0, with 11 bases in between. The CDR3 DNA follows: TGTGCCAGCAGCGTAAAGGCGGAAAGCTCCTACGAGCAGTACTTC. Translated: CASSVKAESSYEQYF. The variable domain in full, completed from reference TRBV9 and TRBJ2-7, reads DSGVTQTPKHLITATGQRVTLRCSPRSGDLSVYWYQQSLDQGLQFLIQYYNGEERAKGNILERFSAQQFPDLHSELNLSSLELGDSALYFCASSVKAESSYEQYFGPGTRLTVT.

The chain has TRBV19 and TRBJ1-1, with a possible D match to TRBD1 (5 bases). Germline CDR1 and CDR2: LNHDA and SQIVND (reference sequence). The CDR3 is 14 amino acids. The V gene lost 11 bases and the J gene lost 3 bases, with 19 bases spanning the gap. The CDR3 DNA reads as TGTGCCGCCCGGGGAGGGGATCTGTACACTGAAGCTTTCTTT. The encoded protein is CAARGGDLYTEAFF.

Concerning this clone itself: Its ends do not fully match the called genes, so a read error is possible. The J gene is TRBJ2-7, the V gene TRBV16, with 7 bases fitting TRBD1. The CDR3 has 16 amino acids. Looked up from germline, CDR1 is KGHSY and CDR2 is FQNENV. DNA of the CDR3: TGTGCCAGCGGCCAATTGAGGGGGCCGAACTCCTACGAGCAGTACTTC. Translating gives CASGQLRGPNSYEQYF.

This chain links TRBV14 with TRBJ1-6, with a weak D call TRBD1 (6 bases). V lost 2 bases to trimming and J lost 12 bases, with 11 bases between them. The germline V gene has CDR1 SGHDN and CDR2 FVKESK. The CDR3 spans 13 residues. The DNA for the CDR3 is TGTGCCAGCAGCCAAAATACAGGGCTACCCCTCCACTTT. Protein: CASSQNTGLPLHF.

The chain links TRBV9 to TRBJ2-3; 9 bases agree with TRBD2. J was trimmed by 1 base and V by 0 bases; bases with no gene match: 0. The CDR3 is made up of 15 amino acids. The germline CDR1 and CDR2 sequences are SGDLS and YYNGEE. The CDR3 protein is CASSVGTSGTDTQYF. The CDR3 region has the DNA TGTGCCAGCAGCGTAGGGACTAGCGGCACAGATACGCAGTATTTT.

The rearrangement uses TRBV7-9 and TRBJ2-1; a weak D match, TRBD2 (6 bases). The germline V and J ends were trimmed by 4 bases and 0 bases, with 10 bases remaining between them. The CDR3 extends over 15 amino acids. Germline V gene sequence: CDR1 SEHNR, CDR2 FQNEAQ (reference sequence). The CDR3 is CASSSGLSSYNEQFF. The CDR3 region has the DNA TGTGCCAGCAGCTCGGGACTCAGCTCCTACAATGAGCAGTTCTTC.

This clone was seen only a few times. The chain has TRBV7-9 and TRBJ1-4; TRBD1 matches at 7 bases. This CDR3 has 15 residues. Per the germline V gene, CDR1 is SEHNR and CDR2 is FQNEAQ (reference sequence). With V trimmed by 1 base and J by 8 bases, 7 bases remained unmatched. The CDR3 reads CASSLGWRDSEKLFF. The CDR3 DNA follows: TGTGCCAGCAGCTTAGGGTGGCGGGACAGCGAAAAACTGTTTTTT.

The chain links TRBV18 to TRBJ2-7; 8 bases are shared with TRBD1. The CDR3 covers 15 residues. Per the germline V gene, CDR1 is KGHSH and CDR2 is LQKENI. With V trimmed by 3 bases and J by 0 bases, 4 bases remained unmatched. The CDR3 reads CASSPGTGYSYEQYF. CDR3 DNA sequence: TGTGCCAGCTCACCCGGGACAGGATACTCCTACGAGCAGTACTTC.

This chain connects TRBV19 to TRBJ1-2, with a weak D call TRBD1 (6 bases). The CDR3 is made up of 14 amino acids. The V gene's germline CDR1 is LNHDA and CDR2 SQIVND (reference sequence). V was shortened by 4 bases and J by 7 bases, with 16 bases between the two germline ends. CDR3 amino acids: CASSKRDTRLGYTF. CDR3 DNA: TGTGCCAGTAGTAAACGGGACACGCGCCTTGGCTACACCTTC.

The CDR3 bases are TGTGCCAGCAGTTTTAAAAGCGGATCTAGCACAGATACGCAGTATTTT. It codes for CASSFKSGSSTDTQYF. The chain recombines TRBV6-5 with TRBJ2-3; D is perhaps TRBD2 (5 bases). The length of the CDR3 is 16 residues. Germline CDR1 reads MNHEY; CDR2 reads SVGAGI. Trimming shortened V by 4 bases and J by 0 bases, and 14 bases separated the two germline ends.